This TCR beta chain derives from a study of T cell clonotyping in hematopoietic cell transplantation. The germline V gene encodes CDR1 SGHTA and CDR2 FQGNSA. Between the trimmed V and J ends, which lost 5 bases and 3 bases, there was a span of 16 bases. The CDR3 is 15 amino acids. Repertoires were generated with immunoSEQ multiplex PCR, while TCRdb's copy carries only in-frame clones and drops some. Among tens of thousands of clones, 94% were seen once, and the ten largest hold approximately 0.8%. The TCR comes from a woman aged 45-60 years in good health. Some clones in this sample may be carry-over from other donors' samples. The rearrangement uses TRBV7-2 and TRBJ1-2, with D perhaps matching TRBD1 (6 bases). Sequences were obtained from peripheral blood mononuclear cells. The CDR3 spells CASSQSQGQDYGYTF. CDR3 coding DNA: TGTGCCAGCAGCCAGTCACAGGGTCAGGACTATGGCTACACCTTC.